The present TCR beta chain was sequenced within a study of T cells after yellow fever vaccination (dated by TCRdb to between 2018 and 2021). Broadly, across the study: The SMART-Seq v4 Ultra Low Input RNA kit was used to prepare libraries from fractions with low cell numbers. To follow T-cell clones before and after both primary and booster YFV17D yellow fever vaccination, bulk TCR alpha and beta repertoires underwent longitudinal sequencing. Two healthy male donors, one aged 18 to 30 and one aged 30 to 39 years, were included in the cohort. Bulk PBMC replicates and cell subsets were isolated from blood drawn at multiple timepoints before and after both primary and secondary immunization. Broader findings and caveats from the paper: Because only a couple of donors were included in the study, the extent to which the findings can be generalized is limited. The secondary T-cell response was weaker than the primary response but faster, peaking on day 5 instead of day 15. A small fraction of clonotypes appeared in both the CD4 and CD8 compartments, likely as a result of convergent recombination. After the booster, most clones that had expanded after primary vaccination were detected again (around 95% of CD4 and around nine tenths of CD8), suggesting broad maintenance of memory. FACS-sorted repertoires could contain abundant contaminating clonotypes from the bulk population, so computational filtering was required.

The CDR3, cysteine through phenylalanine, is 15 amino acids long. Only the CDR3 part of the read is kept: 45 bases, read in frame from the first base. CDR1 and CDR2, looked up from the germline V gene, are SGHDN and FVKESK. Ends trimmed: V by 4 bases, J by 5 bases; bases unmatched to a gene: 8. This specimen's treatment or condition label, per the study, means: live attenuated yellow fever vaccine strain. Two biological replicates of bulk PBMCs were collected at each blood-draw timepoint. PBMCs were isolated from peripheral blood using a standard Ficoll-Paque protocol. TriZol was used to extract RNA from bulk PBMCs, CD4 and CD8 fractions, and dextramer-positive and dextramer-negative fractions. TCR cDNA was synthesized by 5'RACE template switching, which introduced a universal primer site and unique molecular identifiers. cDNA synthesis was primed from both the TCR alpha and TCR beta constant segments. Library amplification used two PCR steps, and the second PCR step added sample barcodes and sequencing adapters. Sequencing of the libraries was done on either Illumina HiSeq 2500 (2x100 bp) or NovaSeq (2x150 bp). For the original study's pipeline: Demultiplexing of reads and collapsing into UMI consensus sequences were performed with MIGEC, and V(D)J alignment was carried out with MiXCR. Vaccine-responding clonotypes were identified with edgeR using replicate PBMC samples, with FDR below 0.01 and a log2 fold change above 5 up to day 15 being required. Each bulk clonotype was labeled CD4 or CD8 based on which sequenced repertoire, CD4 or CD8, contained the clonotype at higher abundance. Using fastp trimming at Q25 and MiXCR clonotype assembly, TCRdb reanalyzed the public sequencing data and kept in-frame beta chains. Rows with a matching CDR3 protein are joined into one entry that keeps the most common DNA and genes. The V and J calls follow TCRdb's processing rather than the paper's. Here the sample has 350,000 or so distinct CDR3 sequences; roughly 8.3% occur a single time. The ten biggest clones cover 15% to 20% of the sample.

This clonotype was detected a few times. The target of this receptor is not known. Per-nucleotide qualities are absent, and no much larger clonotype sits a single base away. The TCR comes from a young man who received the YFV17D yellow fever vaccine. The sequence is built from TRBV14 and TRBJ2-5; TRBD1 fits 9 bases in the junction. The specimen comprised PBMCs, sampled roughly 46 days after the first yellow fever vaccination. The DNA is TGTGCCAGCAGCCGGAAACAGGGGGCTGGTGAGACCCAGTACTTC. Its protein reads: CASSRKQGAGETQYF.